The entry below describes one T cell receptor beta chain. This specimen comes from a study of blood T cell repertoires in COVID-19. Study details: Specimens from acute and convalescent COVID-19 originated in the United States, Italy and Spain. Sample material is recorded as cDNA or gDNA derived from T cells, B-cell-depleted T cells, or PBMCs.

The CDR3 contains 15 residues. Germline CDR1 is SGHRS and CDR2 is YFSETQ. The junction had 8 bases not matched to a gene; V was cut back by 4 bases and J by 4 bases. Profiled with immunoSEQ multiplex PCR; TCRdb holds only in-frame clones, not every one. This table holds 150,000 to 200,000 clones, 88% found once. The V gene is TRBV5-1, the J gene TRBJ2-5; 9 bases fit TRBD1. This receptor was obtained from a human donor in a cohort sampled during active COVID-19. The sample comprised peripheral blood. CDR3 residues: CASSDMTGGRETQYF. CDR3 coding DNA: TGCGCCAGCAGCGACATGACAGGGGGGCGAGAGACCCAGTACTTC.